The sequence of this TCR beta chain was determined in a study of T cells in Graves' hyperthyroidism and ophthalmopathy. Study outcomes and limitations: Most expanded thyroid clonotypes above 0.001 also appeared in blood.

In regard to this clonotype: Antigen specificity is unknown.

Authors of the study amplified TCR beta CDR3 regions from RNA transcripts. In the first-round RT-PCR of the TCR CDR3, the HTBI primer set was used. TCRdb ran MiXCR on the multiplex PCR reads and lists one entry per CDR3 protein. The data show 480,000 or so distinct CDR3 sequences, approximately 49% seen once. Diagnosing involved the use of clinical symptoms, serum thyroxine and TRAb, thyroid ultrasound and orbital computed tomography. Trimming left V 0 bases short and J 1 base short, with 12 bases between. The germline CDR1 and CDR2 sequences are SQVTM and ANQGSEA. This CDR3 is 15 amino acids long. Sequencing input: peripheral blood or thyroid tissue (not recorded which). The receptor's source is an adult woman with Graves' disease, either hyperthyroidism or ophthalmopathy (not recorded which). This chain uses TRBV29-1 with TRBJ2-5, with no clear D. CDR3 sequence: CSVEDTEAGQETQYF. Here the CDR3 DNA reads TGCAGCGTTGAAGATACCGAGGCAGGCCAAGAGACCCAGTACTTC.